This section outlines one TCR beta chain sequence together with its context. The CDR3 has 14 residues. Germline V gene lookup returns CDR1 SGHDT and CDR2 YYEEEE. Trimming took off 0 bases at V and 4 bases at J, with 10 bases between the two ends. These data come from a study of cytomegalovirus exposure and HLA in healthy donors. Looking at the study overall: Both the approximately 130 validation repertoires and the 666 first-cohort repertoires used the same platform, as reported by a later analysis.

Here immunoSEQ multiplex PCR was the method, and the copy in TCRdb shows in-frame clones only, minus some. Of about 63,000 clones in the sample, about 90% are singletons; the top ten hold about 1.2%. The sequencing input was PBMCs. This receptor was obtained from a woman aged 18-35 years in good health and CMV-seronegative. The gene calls are TRBV5-6 and TRBJ1-2, with a possible D match to TRBD1 (6 bases). The CDR3 is CASSLAMGAYGYTF. The CDR3 nucleotides are TGTGCCAGCAGCTTGGCCATGGGGGCCTATGGCTACACCTTC.